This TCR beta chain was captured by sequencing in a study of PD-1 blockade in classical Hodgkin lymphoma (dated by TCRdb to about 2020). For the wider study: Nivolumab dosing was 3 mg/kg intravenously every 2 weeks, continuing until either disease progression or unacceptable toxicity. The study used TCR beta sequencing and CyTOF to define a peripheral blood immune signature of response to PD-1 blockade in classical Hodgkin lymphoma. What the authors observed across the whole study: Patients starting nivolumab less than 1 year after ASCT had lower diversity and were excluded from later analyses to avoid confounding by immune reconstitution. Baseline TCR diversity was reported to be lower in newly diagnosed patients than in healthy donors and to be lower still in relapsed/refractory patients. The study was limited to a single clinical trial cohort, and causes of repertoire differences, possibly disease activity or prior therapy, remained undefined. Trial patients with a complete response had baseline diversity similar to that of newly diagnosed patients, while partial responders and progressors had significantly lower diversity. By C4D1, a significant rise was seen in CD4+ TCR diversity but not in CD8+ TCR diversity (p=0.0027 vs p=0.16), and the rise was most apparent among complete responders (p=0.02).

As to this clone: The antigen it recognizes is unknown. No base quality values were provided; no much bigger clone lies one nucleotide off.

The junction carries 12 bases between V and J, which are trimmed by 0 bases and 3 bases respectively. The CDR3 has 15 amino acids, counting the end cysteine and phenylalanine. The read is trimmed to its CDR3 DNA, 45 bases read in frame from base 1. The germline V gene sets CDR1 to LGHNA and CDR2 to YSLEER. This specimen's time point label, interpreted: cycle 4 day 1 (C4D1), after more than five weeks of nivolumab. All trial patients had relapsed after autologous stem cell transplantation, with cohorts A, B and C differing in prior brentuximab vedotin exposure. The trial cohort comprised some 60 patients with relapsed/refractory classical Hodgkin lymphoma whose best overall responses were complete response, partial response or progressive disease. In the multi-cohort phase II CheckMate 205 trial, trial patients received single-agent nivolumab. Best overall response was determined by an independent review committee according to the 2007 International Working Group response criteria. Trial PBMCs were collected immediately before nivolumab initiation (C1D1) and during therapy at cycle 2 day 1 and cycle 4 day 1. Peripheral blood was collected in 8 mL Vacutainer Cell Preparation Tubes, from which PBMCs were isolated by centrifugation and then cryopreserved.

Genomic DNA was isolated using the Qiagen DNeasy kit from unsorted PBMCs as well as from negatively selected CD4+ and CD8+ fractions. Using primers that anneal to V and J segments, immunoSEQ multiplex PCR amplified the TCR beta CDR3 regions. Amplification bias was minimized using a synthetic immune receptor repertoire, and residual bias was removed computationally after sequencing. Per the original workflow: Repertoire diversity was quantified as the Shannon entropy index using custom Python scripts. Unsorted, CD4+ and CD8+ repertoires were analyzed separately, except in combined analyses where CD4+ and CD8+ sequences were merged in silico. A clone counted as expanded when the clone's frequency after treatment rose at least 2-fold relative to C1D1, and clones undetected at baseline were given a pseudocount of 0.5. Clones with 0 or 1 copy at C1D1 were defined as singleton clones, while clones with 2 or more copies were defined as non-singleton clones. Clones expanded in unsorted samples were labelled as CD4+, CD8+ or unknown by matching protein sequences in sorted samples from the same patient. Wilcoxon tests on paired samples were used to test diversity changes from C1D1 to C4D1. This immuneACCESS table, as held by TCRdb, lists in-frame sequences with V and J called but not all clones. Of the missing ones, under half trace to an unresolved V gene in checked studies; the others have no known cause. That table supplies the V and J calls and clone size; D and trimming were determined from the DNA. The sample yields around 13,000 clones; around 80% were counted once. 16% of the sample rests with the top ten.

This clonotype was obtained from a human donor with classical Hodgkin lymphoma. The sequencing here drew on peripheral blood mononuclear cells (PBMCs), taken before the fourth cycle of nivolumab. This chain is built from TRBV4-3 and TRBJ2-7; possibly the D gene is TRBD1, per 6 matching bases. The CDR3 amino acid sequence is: CASSQESAGDYEQYF. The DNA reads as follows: TGCGCCAGCAGCCAAGAGTCGGCAGGGGACTACGAGCAGTACTTC.